This T cell receptor (beta chain) was captured in a study of blood T cell repertoires in COVID-19 (dated by TCRdb to the early 2020s). Study-wide context: Samples from collaborators originated in the United States, Italy and Spain and spanned both the acute and convalescent phases of COVID-19. The samples were drawn from two sources: the first 160 participants of the ongoing ImmuneRACE study, and 1,254 subjects contributed by 6 global collaborators. A freely available public database, intended as a resource for researchers studying the immune response to SARS-CoV-2, is where the repertoires were released. Where available, HLA class I and class II types were obtained from metadata supplied by the sample provider rather than from assay-based typing. The dataset comprised deeply sampled blood TCRbeta repertoires from subjects exposed to, actively infected with, or recovered from COVID-19. The material from the prospective study consisted of cDNA or gDNA derived from T cells, B-cell-depleted T cells, or PBMCs. A de-identified subject ID, COVID-19 status, age in years and sex were almost always included in the sample metadata. What the authors observed across the whole study: How much clinical and demographic metadata was included differed by source and by participant, and the metadata was provided uncurated.

Worth noting for this clone: The antigen this receptor binds is unknown. Base qualities are not recorded, but no much larger clone differs from it by a single base.

Reading the germline V gene gives CDR1 ENHRY and CDR2 SYGVKD. The CDR3 runs 15 residues from the cysteine to the phenylalanine. Solely the CDR3 DNA is kept, with 45 bases framed from the first base. The V and J ends are trimmed by 6 bases and 3 bases, leaving 16 bases between them. One collaborating source in Seattle enrolled patients while the patients were actively infected and followed the patients over time throughout the course of disease. Collaborating institutions collected whole blood in K2EDTA tubes following their own protocols. For TCRbeta analysis, collaborators shipped samples as frozen whole blood, isolated PBMCs, or DNA extracted from either of those sample types. The immunoSEQ Assay, a bias-controlled multiplex PCR, was used to amplify TCRbeta CDR3 regions from genomic DNA. The source study handled its data this way. The number of nucleated cells in each sample was estimated from the amplification of reference gene primers within the assay. Sequence reads were collapsed and filtered to measure the absolute abundance of every unique TCRbeta CDR3 rearrangement. For each sample, productive Simpson clonality was calculated as the square root of Simpson's diversity index over productive rearrangements. TCRdb obtained this table from immuneACCESS and retained in-frame rearrangements with V and J assigned. These tables miss some clones; where compared with another copy, unresolved V genes account for less than half of the shortfall, and the remainder is unexplained. D and trimming come from the DNA, and the V and J calls and clone size come from that table. The sample has around 190,000 clones on record, 70% to 80% of them singletons. Over 5% of the sample goes to the ten largest clones.

The specimen sequenced was peripheral blood. The source of this sequence is a woman aged 40-49 years with COVID-19, enrolled during active disease. The V gene is TRBV10-3 and the J gene is TRBJ2-3; tentative D gene TRBD2, with 5 bases matching. The CDR3 reads CAISGRGLGTDTQYF. Read as DNA, the sequence is TGTGCCATCAGCGGTCGAGGGTTGGGGACAGATACGCAGTATTTT.